The rows below give T cell receptor beta chains drawn from one sample of a study of Graves' ophthalmopathy and Graves' hyperthyroidism. MiXCR, applied by TCRdb to the multiplex PCR reads, yields one record per CDR3 protein. This sample has approximately 1.2 million distinct CDR3 sequences, with less than 45% found just once. Material for sequencing was peripheral blood or thyroid tissue (not recorded which). These receptor sequences come from an adult man with Graves' hyperthyroidism. Both conserved end residues are part of each CDR3. Fields, in order: clone size, CDR3 length, V gene, D gene, J gene, CDR3 protein, CDR3 DNA. D genes are given only for firm matches. A row's size may be missing; if present it is once, few, many or a size class.

abundance: .; len: 14; v_gene: TRBV24-1; d_gene: TRBD1; j_gene: TRBJ1-5; CDR3aa: CATSDPGQYQPQHF; CDR3nt: TGTGCCACCAGTGACCCGGGACAGTATCAGCCCCAGCATTTT
abundance: .; len: 15; v_gene: TRBV10-2; d_gene: .; j_gene: TRBJ1-2; CDR3aa: CASSEPDSSGRGYTF; CDR3nt: TGCGCCAGCAGTGAGCCGGACAGTTCGGGACGTGGCTACACCTTC
abundance: .; len: 18; v_gene: TRBV7-2; d_gene: TRBD1; j_gene: TRBJ1-6; CDR3aa: CASSHPGTGRNSEAPLHF; CDR3nt: TGTGCCAGCAGCCACCCCGGGACAGGGCGGAACAGCGAAGCGCCCCTCCACTTT
abundance: few; len: 14; v_gene: TRBV5-4; d_gene: .; j_gene: TRBJ2-7; CDR3aa: CASSFRGTSYEQYF; CDR3nt: TGTGCCAGCAGCTTTCGCGGGACCTCCTACGAGCAGTACTTC
abundance: .; len: 13; v_gene: TRBV29-1; d_gene: .; j_gene: TRBJ2-7; CDR3aa: CSVTTGTLYEQYF; CDR3nt: TGCAGCGTTACCACAGGGACGCTCTACGAGCAGTACTTC
abundance: few; len: 14; v_gene: TRBV11-2; d_gene: .; j_gene: TRBJ1-5; CDR3aa: CASSKAAVTQPQHF; CDR3nt: TGTGCCAGCAGCAAGGCGGCGGTGACGCAGCCCCAGCATTTT
abundance: .; len: 16; v_gene: TRBV29-1; d_gene: .; j_gene: TRBJ1-3; CDR3aa: CSVVVQGTSSGNTIYF; CDR3nt: TGCAGCGTTGTGGTACAGGGAACGAGCTCTGGAAACACCATATATTTT
abundance: many; len: 21; v_gene: TRBV11-2; d_gene: .; j_gene: TRBJ2-6; CDR3aa: CASSLDPTSRQYWAGANVLTF; CDR3nt: TGTGCCAGCAGCTTAGATCCCACGTCTCGACAGTACTGGGCTGGGGCCAACGTCCTGACTTTC
abundance: .; len: 14; v_gene: TRBV12-3/TRBV12-4; d_gene: .; j_gene: TRBJ1-6; CDR3aa: CASISGRKNSPLHF; CDR3nt: TGTGCCAGCATAAGTGGCAGAAAAAATTCACCCCTCCACTTT
abundance: .; len: 11; v_gene: TRBV20-1; d_gene: .; j_gene: TRBJ1-2; CDR3aa: CSARDYVGYTF; CDR3nt: TGCAGTGCTAGAGATTACGTGGGATACACCTTC
abundance: many; len: 13; v_gene: TRBV9; d_gene: .; j_gene: TRBJ1-2; CDR3aa: CASSAGGNYGYTF; CDR3nt: TGTGCCAGCAGCGCGGGGGGGAACTATGGCTACACCTTC